This T cell receptor beta chain was identified in a study of T cells in narcolepsy. V lost 5 bases and J 5 bases, leaving 19 bases between the germline ends. Germline assignment: CDR1 MDHEN and CDR2 SYDVKM. This CDR3 contains 15 residues. This clone was recorded once. Its antigen is not known. TCRdb's table, derived via immunoSEQ multiplex PCR, lists solely in-frame clones and lacks some. In the table there are 23,000 or so clones, roughly 81% of which are singletons. Regarding the study as a whole: Comparing one patient's CSF and blood CD4+ clonotypes highlighted HCRT- and TRIB2-specific autoreactive clonotypes.

The chain joins TRBV28 to TRBJ2-7; possible D gene TRBD2, 5 bases. The specimen was CD45RA- memory CD4+ T cells from PBMCs. This receptor was taken from a human donor with narcolepsy. CDR3 loop: CASSPAGIFKNEQYF. In nucleotides, the CDR3 is TGTGCCAGCAGTCCCGCCGGGATATTTAAAAACGAGCAGTACTTC.